A single T cell receptor beta chain is shown here with its context. This record belongs to a study of T-cell reconstitution after alpha-beta-depleted transplantation in children. The length of the CDR3 is 18 residues. The V end was cut by 5 bases, the J end by 7 bases, with 24 bases between. During its preparation, the TCRbeta library received unique molecular identifiers. One entry per CDR3 protein results from TCRdb running MiXCR on the PCR reads. Seen here are about 110,000 distinct CDR3 sequences, roughly 24% observed once, and the top ten hold about 11%. The chain combines TRBV12-3 or TRBV12-4 with TRBJ1-6; perhaps TRBD1 as D (5 bases). The specimen comprised PBMCs, mostly from graft donor cells, sampled 180 days after TCRalphabeta/CD19-depleted stem cell transplant. The TCR sequence derives from a male patient aged 2-15 years who had a stem cell transplant for chronic granulomatous disease, so the T cells may come from the graft donor. In DNA, the CDR3 is TGTGCCAGCAGTGGACATTTTTCGGGACTTCTGGGGAATTCACCCCTCCACTTT. It specifies CASSGHFSGLLGNSPLHF.